What follows are 32 T cell receptor beta chains derived from one specimen sequenced in a study of blood T cell repertoires in COVID-19. Sequencing was performed with immunoSEQ multiplex PCR; in TCRdb, only in-frame clones are kept and a portion is missing. The profile shows roughly 140,000 clones, roughly 81% of them singletons. Sequences were obtained from peripheral blood. These receptors originate from a woman aged 60 to 75 with COVID-19, enrolled during active disease.

The V call is TRBV5-1, the J call TRBJ2-7; possibly TRBD2 for D (6 bases). There are 16 residues in the CDR3. Trimming removed 0 bases at V and 2 bases at J, with 15 bases between. The germline gives CDR1 SGHRS, CDR2 YFSETQ. The CDR3 nucleotides are TGCGCCAGCAGCTTGGAGGTTTCGCGGGGCCCCTACGAGCAGTACTTC. Its translation is CASSLEVSRGPYEQYF.

The rearrangement joins TRBV5-1 to TRBJ1-2; 9 nucleotides align to TRBD1. The CDR3 is made up of 15 amino acids. The V gene's germline CDR1 is SGHRS and CDR2 YFSETQ. Germline trimming cut 4 bases from V and 7 bases from J; bases unmatched to any gene: 11. CDR3 residues: CASSRWTGEVRGYTF. The CDR3 DNA is TGCGCCAGCAGCCGATGGACAGGGGAAGTACGTGGCTACACCTTC.

The genes are TRBV5-1 and TRBJ1-1; TRBD1 matches at 7 bases. The germline V gene has CDR1 SGHRS and CDR2 YFSETQ. The CDR3 sequence is 14 residues long. Trimming took 2 bases from V and 2 from J; bases not matched to a gene: 3. CDR3 DNA: TGCGCCAGCAGCTTCGGACAGGCAAACACTGAAGCTTTCTTT. This gives the protein CASSFGQANTEAFF.

V and J are TRBV15 and TRBJ1-5; unclear D gene. The CDR3 has 14 residues. V lost 3 bases and J lost 2, with 8 bases in between. Germline assignment: CDR1 LNHNV and CDR2 YYDKDF (reference sequence). The CDR3: CATSSDPGNQPQHF. CDR3 sequence (DNA): TGTGCCACCAGCAGTGATCCAGGCAATCAGCCCCAGCATTTT.

V usage is TRBV7-3 and J usage is TRBJ1-1; TRBD1 agrees at 7 bases. The CDR3 has 17 amino acids. Germline V gene data show CDR1 as SGHTA and CDR2 as FQGTGA. The V and J ends lost 1 base and 2 bases, in that order; junction bases with no gene match: 10. CDR3 protein: CASSLMGPRGTNTEAFF. The DNA of the CDR3 is TGTGCCAGCAGCTTAATGGGCCCCAGGGGGACAAACACTGAAGCTTTCTTT.

This chain connects TRBV7-9 to TRBJ2-2, with D possibly being TRBD2 (6 bases). The CDR3 runs to 15 residues. V was pared by 3 bases and J by 7 bases, with 15 bases between. The germline V gene encodes CDR1 SEHNR and CDR2 FQNEAQ (reference sequence). CDR3 amino acids: CASSFYSGVHGELFF. In nucleotides, the CDR3 is TGTGCCAGCAGCTTTTACTCGGGGGTTCACGGGGAGCTGTTTTTT.

The chain joins TRBV3-1 (or the pseudogene TRBV3-2) to TRBJ1-5; D is undetermined. The CDR3 is 14 residues long. Germline V gene data show CDR1 as LGHDT and CDR2 as YNNKEL (reference sequence). V was pared by 0 bases and J by 15 bases, with 18 bases between. In DNA, the CDR3 is TGTGCCAGCAGCCAAGATCCGGGGAAGGGCGGATTGCATTTT. Protein product: CASSQDPGKGGLHF.

The genes are TRBV18 and TRBJ2-1; possibly TRBD2 for D (6 bases). The ends were cut back, 0 bases at V and 8 bases at J, with 14 bases in the middle. Germline V gene lookup returns CDR1 KGHSH and CDR2 LQKENI. The CDR3 is 15 amino acids. CDR3 DNA sequence: TGTGCCAGCTCACCACCGGCAGGGAGGTCTGATGAGCAGTTCTTC. Translation: CASSPPAGRSDEQFF. Complete variable domain (other parts from reference TRBV18 and TRBJ2-1): NAGVMQNPRHLVRRRGQEARLRCSPMKGHSHVYWYRQLPEEGLKFMVYLQKENIIDESGMPKERFSAEFPKEGPSILRIQQVVRGDSAAYFCASSPPAGRSDEQFFGPGTRLTVL.

This clone appeared a few times. This chain connects TRBV5-1 to TRBJ2-5, with 12 nucleotides matching TRBD2. This CDR3 is 19 amino acids long. Trimming took 2 bases from V and 0 from J; bases not matched to a gene: 11. Germline V gene data show CDR1 as SGHRS and CDR2 as YFSETQ. This chain's CDR3 is CASSFRGLAGNRYQETQYF. CDR3 nucleotide sequence: TGCGCCAGCAGCTTCCGAGGACTAGCGGGAAATAGGTACCAAGAGACCCAGTACTTC.

In this sample, this clone turned up once. The V gene is TRBV5-6, the J gene TRBJ2-7, with 14 positions matching TRBD2. This CDR3 region has 15 residues. The V gene's germline CDR1 is SGHDT and CDR2 YYEEEE. V lost 3 bases, J lost 4 bases, and 3 bases stayed unmatched. The CDR3 sequence is CASSYGTSGRYEQYF. The CDR3 nucleotides are TGTGCCAGCAGCTATGGGACTAGCGGGAGATACGAGCAGTACTTC.

This chain joins TRBV19 and TRBJ1-1; a possible D gene is TRBD1 (5 bases). The ends were cut back, 7 bases at V and 1 base at J, with 19 bases in the middle. This CDR3 has 16 residues. Per germline, CDR1 LNHDA and CDR2 SQIVND (reference sequence). Here the CDR3 reads CASTWGGRGRNTEAFF. The CDR3 region has the DNA TGTGCCAGTACTTGGGGGGGAAGAGGGCGGAACACTGAAGCTTTCTTT.

V is TRBV7-2 and J is TRBJ1-6; D possibly corresponds to TRBD1 (6 bases). This CDR3 is 15 amino acids long. Germline lookup yields CDR1 SGHTA and CDR2 FQGNSA. The V end was cut by 7 bases, the J end by 5 bases, with 15 bases between. The CDR3 region has the DNA TGTGCCAGCATACGGCGCAGGGGCGATAATTCACCCCTCCACTTT. Protein sequence: CASIRRRGDNSPLHF.

The rearrangement joins TRBV2 to TRBJ1-5; perhaps TRBD1 as D (5 bases). CDR3 length equals 13 residues. V was trimmed by 10 bases and J by 0 bases, leaving 10 bases between them. The V gene's germline CDR1 is SNHLY and CDR2 FYNNEI. Here the CDR3 DNA reads TGTGCCACTTCGACAGATAGCAATCAGCCCCAGCATTTT. Translated, it gives CATSTDSNQPQHF.

This clone was seen only once. The rearrangement uses TRBV18 and TRBJ2-5, with 8 bases matching TRBD2. J lost 2 bases, V lost 6 bases, and 8 bases had no gene match. The CDR3 has 15 residues. Germline V gene data show CDR1 as KGHSH and CDR2 as LQKENI. CDR3 residues: CASSLTSSGQETQYF. The CDR3, as DNA: TGTGCCAGCTCTCTTACCTCTAGCGGGCAAGAGACCCAGTACTTC.

CDR3 coding DNA: TGTGCCAGCACCCGGGACAGGGACTCTGGAAACACCATATATTTT. It is translated as CASTRDRDSGNTIYF. The chain joins TRBV6-5 to TRBJ1-3; TRBD1 agrees at 9 bases. The V and J ends lost 7 bases and 0 bases, in that order; junction bases with no gene match: 4. The CDR3 runs 15 residues. Germline loops: CDR1 MNHEY, CDR2 SVGAGI.

The rearrangement links TRBV19 to TRBJ1-3, with D possibly TRBD1 on 5 matching bases. This CDR3 contains 14 residues. Germline lookup yields CDR1 LNHDA and CDR2 SQIVND (reference sequence). Trimming took off 5 bases at V and 4 bases at J, with 12 bases between the two ends. CDR3 in amino acids: CASSVDRGGNTIYF. Here the CDR3 DNA reads TGTGCCAGTAGTGTCGACAGAGGCGGAAACACCATATATTTT.

The V gene is TRBV13, the J gene TRBJ2-6, with D perhaps matching TRBD2 (7 bases). Germline V gene data show CDR1 as PRHDT and CDR2 as FYEKMQ (reference sequence). V gave up 6 bases and J gave up 2 bases, with 14 bases separating them. CDR3 length: 16 amino acids. CDR3 amino acids: CASREGGLAGANVLTF. For the CDR3, the DNA is TGTGCCAGCAGGGAGGGGGGGCTGGCTGGGGCCAACGTCCTGACTTTC. The entire variable domain, with the rest obtained from reference TRBV13 and TRBJ2-6, is as follows: AAGVIQSPRHLIKEKRETATLKCYPIPRHDTVYWYQQGPGQDPQFLISFYEKMQSDKGSIPDRFSAQQFSDYHSELNMSSLELGDSALYFCASREGGLAGANVLTFGAGSRLTVL.

This clone came up once. This chain uses TRBV2 with TRBJ2-1; 8 nucleotides agree with TRBD2. V lost 7 bases and J lost 9; bases outside the gene matches: 11. Germline V gives CDR1 SNHLY, CDR2 FYNNEI. This CDR3 region has 14 residues. The CDR3 loop reads CASTRDGGVGEQFF. CDR3 nucleotides: TGTGCCAGCACTCGGGACGGGGGGGTAGGTGAGCAGTTCTTC. Using reference TRBV2 and TRBJ2-1 for the parts outside the CDR3, the full variable domain is EPEVTQTPSHQVTQMGQEVILRCVPISNHLYFYWYRQILGQKVEFLVSFYNNEISEKSEIFDDQFSVERPDGSNFTLKIRSTKLEDSAMYFCASTRDGGVGEQFFGPGTRLTVL.

This chain's CDR3 is CASSLTGGVTEAFF. Here the CDR3 DNA reads TGTGCCAGCAGCTTAACAGGGGGAGTCACTGAAGCTTTCTTT. The gene calls are TRBV11-3 and TRBJ1-1; 8 nucleotides agree with TRBD1. The germline gives CDR1 SGHNT, CDR2 YENEEA. Losses at the gene ends were 2 bases for V and 4 bases for J; bases not matched to a gene: 3. CDR3 size: 14 residues.

This clone is a singleton in its sample. This chain uses TRBV12-3 or TRBV12-4 with TRBJ1-3, with D uncertain. The V and J ends lost 3 bases and 5 bases respectively, with 5 bases between them. The CDR3 totals 12 residues. As DNA, the CDR3 is TGTGCCAGCAGTTTTTATAGAAACACCATATATTTT. Protein sequence: CASSFYRNTIYF.

The chain couples TRBV11-2 to TRBJ2-2; 11 positions agree with TRBD2. This CDR3 is built from 17 residues. V lost 4 bases and J lost 4; bases outside the gene matches: 8. Germline CDR1 SGHAT, CDR2 FQNNGV. CDR3 protein: CASSSYSGRALTGELFF. In DNA, the CDR3 is TGTGCCAGCAGCTCCTATAGCGGGAGGGCCCTCACCGGGGAGCTGTTTTTT.

This clone was counted once. The rearrangement links TRBV9 to TRBJ1-4; possible D gene TRBD1, 5 bases. The CDR3 length is 17 residues. CDR1 SGDLS and CDR2 YYNGEE come from the germline V gene. V dropped 6 bases and J dropped 0 bases, with 18 bases sitting between them. The CDR3 region has the DNA TGTGCCAGCAACGAAAGGGGTCAGACCGCAACTAATGAAAAACTGTTTTTT. Amino acids: CASNERGQTATNEKLFF.

The rearrangement joins TRBV18 to TRBJ2-3; weak D call: TRBD2 (5 bases). The CDR3 consists of 12 residues. Per the germline V gene, CDR1 is KGHSH and CDR2 is LQKENI. Trimming removed 6 bases at V and 6 bases at J, with 10 bases between. This CDR3 reads CASSRSEDTQYF. CDR3 nucleotide sequence: TGTGCCAGCTCGCGTAGCGAGGATACGCAGTATTTT.

The chain joins TRBV7-3 to TRBJ2-5; the match to TRBD2 covers 8 bases. Trimming took 5 bases from V and 1 from J; bases not matched to a gene: 3. The CDR3 covers 14 residues. Germline assignment: CDR1 SGHTA and CDR2 FQGTGA. For the CDR3, the DNA is TGTGCCAGCAGCCCTAGCGGGCTCCAAGAGACCCAGTACTTC. This codes for CASSPSGLQETQYF.

V and J are TRBV7-2 and TRBJ1-5, with 9 positions matching TRBD1. After removal of 3 bases from V and 3 bases from J, the junction contained 3 bases not matched to a gene. The CDR3 runs 15 residues. CDR1 and CDR2 from the germline V gene are SGHTA and FQGNSA. The CDR3 DNA is TGTGCCAGCAGCTTGGACAGGGGATCCAATCAGCCCCAGCATTTT. It yields the protein CASSLDRGSNQPQHF.

The chain uses TRBV19 and TRBJ2-1, with 8 positions matching TRBD1. The CDR3 is 14 amino acids. In germline, CDR1 is LNHDA, CDR2 SQIVND (reference sequence). J lost 6 bases, V lost 6 bases, and 7 bases had no gene match. The DNA for the CDR3 is TGTGCCAGTAGCCCCGACAGGGGTGGCAATGAGCAGTTCTTC. Translating it yields CASSPDRGGNEQFF. Supplemented by reference TRBV19 and TRBJ2-1, the full variable domain reads DGGITQSPKYLFRKEGQNVTLSCEQNLNHDAMYWYRQDPGQGLRLIYYSQIVNDFQKGDIAEGYSVSREKKESFPLTVTSAQKNPTAFYLCASSPDRGGNEQFFGPGTRLTVL.

This chain joins TRBV2 and TRBJ1-2, with 7 positions matching TRBD1. Germline V CDR1 and CDR2: SNHLY, FYNNEI. J lost 1 base, V lost 6 bases, and 8 bases had no gene match. The CDR3 sequence is 15 residues long. The CDR3 nucleotides read TGTGCCAGCAGCCCGGGACAGACGATTAACTATGGCTACACCTTC. This translates into CASSPGQTINYGYTF.

The rearrangement joins TRBV3-1 (or the pseudogene TRBV3-2) to TRBJ1-1; 8 nucleotides agree with TRBD1. After removal of 4 bases from V and 2 bases from J, the junction contained 6 bases not matched to a gene. The germline gives CDR1 LGHDT, CDR2 YNNKEL (reference sequence). The CDR3 has 15 residues. The CDR3 sequence is CASSPRTGTNTEAFF. CDR3 coding DNA: TGTGCCAGCAGCCCCAGGACAGGGACTAACACTGAAGCTTTCTTT.

V and J are TRBV25-1 and TRBJ2-7; TRBD1 agrees at 9 bases. V lost 8 bases, J lost 3 bases, and 11 bases stayed unmatched. Germline lookup yields CDR1 MGHDK and CDR2 SYGVNS. CDR3 length: 15 residues. Written as DNA, the CDR3 is TGTGCCAGCGGGACAGGGAGATCAAGACTCTACGAGCAGTACTTC. This translates into CASGTGRSRLYEQYF.

As for this clone: One end of the junction varies from germline; a read error may be responsible. The chain employs TRBV4-1 and TRBJ2-5, with D perhaps TRBD2 (6 bases). The CDR3 consists of 15 residues. Germline V gives CDR1 MGHRA, CDR2 YSYEKL. The CDR3 protein is CASSQGVPGAEAQYF. In nucleotides, the CDR3 is TGCGCCAGCAGCCAAGGGGTCCCGGGAGCAGAGGCCCAGTACTTC.

This clone was seen a handful of times. The V call is TRBV11-2, the J call TRBJ1-6; maybe TRBD1 (6 bases). In germline, CDR1 is SGHAT, CDR2 FQNNGV. Trimming stripped 1 base from V and 14 bases from J, with 18 bases between. This CDR3 spans 15 amino acids. Here the CDR3 reads CASSLGQGPGLALHF. The DNA of the CDR3 is TGTGCCAGCAGCTTAGGTCAGGGGCCGGGGTTGGCCCTCCACTTT.

This chain connects TRBV7-8 to TRBJ1-6; D not certain. V dropped 5 bases and J dropped 4 bases, with 9 bases sitting between them. The CDR3 extends over 14 amino acids. Germline-derived CDR1 and CDR2 are SGHVS and FQNEAQ. The CDR3 DNA follows: TGTGCCAGCAGCCCCGGGATTTATAATTCACCCCTCCACTTT. Amino acid sequence: CASSPGIYNSPLHF.